This TCR beta chain was found in a study of T cell repertoires in cytomegalovirus infection. Across the whole study: Evidence of both CMV infection and a matching HLA type came from public TCR beta signatures. Study-wide results and caveats: CMV-specific TCR beta clonotypes restricted by HLA-C were the ones dominating the ex vivo response. Summed public TCR beta family frequency identified CMV carriers bearing the relevant HLA.

Between the trimmed V and J ends, which lost 5 bases and 1 base, there was a span of 11 bases. CDR3 length: 13 residues. The germline CDR1 and CDR2 sequences are SQVTM and ANQGSEA. TCRdb analysed the reads with MiXCR anew, one entry per CDR3 protein. The data contain more than 400,000 distinct CDR3 sequences, 26% of them singletons. As for this clonotype: Antigen: not known.

The chain links TRBV29-1 to TRBJ1-1; tentatively, D is TRBD1 (5 bases). This TCR derives from a human donor in good health (CMV status not recorded). Some clones in this sample may be carry-over from other donors' samples. The sample taken for sequencing was PBMCs. The CDR3 region has the DNA TGCAGCGTTTCAGGGAGGTCGAACACTGAAGCTTTCTTT. It encodes CSVSGRSNTEAFF.